This entry features one T cell receptor beta chain sequence. This clone was seen once. Its antigen is unknown. Within one base of it there is no much larger clone, and no base qualities were kept. These data belong to a study of blood T cell repertoires in COVID-19 (dated by TCRdb to the early 2020s). In the study overall: The collaborator samples originated in the United States, Italy and Spain and spanned the acute and convalescent phases of COVID-19. The material from the prospective study consisted of cDNA or gDNA derived from T cells, B-cell-depleted T cells, or PBMCs. Deeply sampled blood TCRbeta repertoires from subjects exposed to, actively infected with, or recovered from COVID-19 were included in the dataset. A freely available public database, intended as a resource for researchers studying the immune response to SARS-CoV-2, is where the repertoires were released. Samples came from the ongoing ImmuneRACE study (first 160 participants) plus 1,254 subjects from 6 global collaborators. The sample metadata nearly always contained a de-identified subject ID, COVID-19 status, age in years and sex. Where HLA class I and class II types were available, the types were taken from metadata supplied by the sample provider, not from assay-based typing.

The paper's findings and limits, for the study overall: The amount of clinical and demographic metadata varied by source and participant and was provided uncurated.

V is shortened by 1 base, J by 4 bases, and the region joining them spans 9 bases. For CDR1 and CDR2, the germline V gene lists SGHDT and YYEEEE. CDR3 length: 14 amino acids, cysteine to phenylalanine. Of the read, only the CDR3 DNA is kept; its 42 bases are in frame from base 1. Each collaborating institution followed its own protocols to collect whole blood in K2EDTA tubes. Collaborator samples were shipped for TCRbeta analysis as frozen whole blood, isolated PBMCs, or DNA extracted from either sample type. TCRbeta CDR3 regions were amplified from genomic DNA using the immunoSEQ Assay, a bias-controlled multiplex PCR. On the authors' methods: Nucleated cell counts per sample were estimated from amplification of reference gene primers within the assay. Sequence reads were collapsed and filtered to measure the absolute abundance of every unique TCRbeta CDR3 rearrangement. For each sample, productive Simpson clonality was calculated as the square root of Simpson's diversity index across productive rearrangements. TCRdb retrieved this table from immuneACCESS and kept in-frame rearrangements only. Not all clones are present; in checked studies, unresolved V genes account for under half, and no reason is known for the remainder. The DNA gave D and trimming, while V, J and clone size come from that table. This sample comprises approximately 35,000 clones, 80% of them detected only once. Of the sample, roughly 31% falls within the top ten clones.

The V and J genes are TRBV5-6 and TRBJ1-3; TRBD1 is possibly the D segment (6 matching bases). This TCR was sampled from a man older than 75 with acute or convalescent COVID-19. The sample was peripheral blood. In nucleotides, the sequence is TGTGCCAGCAGCTTGTGGACAGCGGGAAACACCATATATTTT. This sequence encodes CASSLWTAGNTIYF. The full variable domain, with segments outside the CDR3 supplied by the reference TRBV5-6 and TRBJ1-3 proteins, appears as DAGVTQSPTHLIKTRGQQVTLRCSPKSGHDTVSWYQQALGQGPQFIFQYYEEEERQRGNFPDRFSGHQFPNYSSELNVNALLLGDSALYLCASSLWTAGNTIYFGEGSWLTVV.